These 13 T cell receptor beta chains originate from one sample sequenced in a study of blood T cell repertoires in COVID-19 (dated by TCRdb to between 2020 and 2021). Library method: the immunoSEQ multiplex PCR assay. TCRdb stores this immuneACCESS table with in-frame sequences only. Part of the clones is absent; in the studies checked, under half of the shortfall reflects unresolved V genes, and no reason is known for the rest. Recorded for this sample are a few hundred thousand clones; around 81% of them occurred a single time. The ten largest clones take up approximately 14% of the sample. Sequencing was performed on peripheral blood. The receptor set was obtained from a person aged 65 to 85 with COVID-19, enrolled during active disease.

The V call is TRBV7-6, the J call TRBJ2-1; TRBD1 agrees at 7 bases. Unmatched junction bases numbered 7, after V lost 5 bases and J lost 9 bases. The CDR3 covers 13 residues. Germline V gene sequence: CDR1 SGHVS, CDR2 FNYEAQ. CDR3 protein: CASSLGTALEQFF. CDR3 coding DNA: TGTGCCAGCAGCCTGGGGACAGCACTTGAGCAGTTCTTC.

This chain uses TRBV2 with TRBJ1-3; D gene ambiguous. V shed 4 bases and J shed 0 bases, with 10 bases lying between them. CDR1 is SNHLY and CDR2 is FYNNEI in the germline V gene. This CDR3 has 15 residues. This CDR3 is CASSGLRNSGNTIYF. Here the CDR3 DNA reads TGTGCCAGCAGTGGCCTCAGAAACTCTGGAAACACCATATATTTT.

This clone was found once. This chain uses TRBV7-9 with TRBJ1-4; D gene unclear. CDR1 is SEHNR and CDR2 is FQNEAQ in the germline V gene (reference sequence). The CDR3 has 17 amino acids. Trimming took off 2 bases at V and 3 bases at J, with 16 bases between the two ends. The CDR3 sequence: CASSLSGWGTANEKLFF. The CDR3 coding sequence is TGTGCCAGCAGCTTATCGGGGTGGGGAACCGCTAATGAAAAACTGTTTTTT.

This chain connects TRBV28 to TRBJ1-2, with D tentatively TRBD1 (6 bases). With 5 bases removed from V and 5 bases from J, the gap between germline ends came to 12 bases. CDR3 length: 13 amino acids. Germline loops: CDR1 MDHEN, CDR2 SYDVKM. This chain's CDR3 is CASSQGWRYGYTF. The CDR3 DNA is TGTGCCAGCAGTCAGGGGTGGAGATATGGCTACACCTTC.

The chain recombines TRBV27 with TRBJ1-2, with 10 bases matching TRBD1. This CDR3 spans 17 amino acids. Germline V gene lookup returns CDR1 MNHEY and CDR2 SMNVEV (reference sequence). J was trimmed by 5 bases and V by 7 bases; bases with no gene match: 16. The CDR3 DNA reads as TGTGCCAGCACCACAACCCTCCGGGACAGGGGTATTTATGGCTACACCTTC. Amino acid sequence: CASTTTLRDRGIYGYTF.

This chain joins TRBV28 and TRBJ1-4, with 8 bases fitting TRBD1. The CDR3 is 15 amino acids. Germline-derived CDR1 and CDR2 are MDHEN and SYDVKM. V shed 5 bases and J 8 bases; nucleotides not matched to a gene: 10. DNA for the CDR3: TGTGCCAGCAGTAGACGGACAGGGTTAAAGGAAAAACTGTTTTTT. Translated, it gives CASSRRTGLKEKLFF.

V gene TRBV5-1 combines with J gene TRBJ2-7; weak D call: TRBD1 (7 bases). With 4 bases removed from V and 6 bases from J, the gap between germline ends came to 20 bases. The CDR3 totals 15 residues. Germline V gene sequence: CDR1 SGHRS, CDR2 YFSETQ. DNA of the CDR3: TGCGCCAGCAGCCCCGGGGGAGGACAGGCGGGCGAGCAGTACTTC. It translates to CASSPGGGQAGEQYF.

The gene calls are TRBV18 and TRBJ2-2; D possibly corresponds to TRBD2 (7 bases). In germline, CDR1 is KGHSH, CDR2 LQKENI. The CDR3 has 13 amino acids. The ends were cut back, 11 bases at V and 1 base at J, with 11 bases in the middle. CDR3 amino acids: CAGGALNTGELFF. The CDR3 DNA sequence: TGTGCCGGGGGGGCGCTGAACACCGGGGAGCTGTTTTTT.

V and J are TRBV30 and TRBJ1-4; no clear D. Germline CDR1 and CDR2: GTSNPN and SVGIG (reference sequence). The V end lost 4 bases, the J end lost 6 bases, and 15 bases lay between the germline ends. This CDR3 has 14 amino acids. The CDR3 nucleotides are TGTGCCTGGAACATGGGTGGAGGTCATGAAAAACTGTTTTTT. It encodes CAWNMGGGHEKLFF. Full variable domain (missing parts from reference TRBV30 and TRBJ1-4): SQTIHQWPATLVQPVGSPLSLECTVEGTSNPNLYWYRQAAGRGLQLLFYSVGIGQISSEVPQNLSASRPQDRQFILSSKKLLLSDSGFYLCAWNMGGGHEKLFFGSGTQLSVL.

The rearrangement joins TRBV7-9 to TRBJ2-1; 9 bases match TRBD2. The germline CDR1 and CDR2 sequences are SEHNR and FQNEAQ (reference sequence). The CDR3 has 16 amino acids. V gave up 2 bases and J gave up 8 bases; unmatched junction bases: 10. CDR3 nucleotides: TGTGCCAGCAGCTTACTTGGCGGGAGGGCCAGCGATGAGCAGTTCTTC. Translated, it gives CASSLLGGRASDEQFF. The full variable domain, in which reference TRBV7-9 and TRBJ2-1 provide the parts outside the CDR3, is DTGVSQNPRHKITKRGQNVTFRCDPISEHNRLYWYRQTLGQGPEFLTYFQNEAQLEKSRLLSDRFSAERPKGSFSTLEIQRTEQGDSAMYLCASSLLGGRASDEQFFGPGTRLTVL.

This sequence joins TRBV10-3 and TRBJ2-1; 9 bases fit TRBD2. Germline loops: CDR1 ENHRY, CDR2 SYGVKD. The CDR3 runs 17 residues. J was trimmed by 9 bases and V by 2 bases; bases with no gene match: 14. The CDR3 reads CAISEPPEAGGPFEQFF. In nucleotides, the CDR3 is TGTGCCATCAGTGAGCCCCCTGAGGCGGGAGGGCCGTTTGAGCAGTTCTTC.

This chain connects TRBV29-1 to TRBJ2-7; 10 bases match TRBD2. Germline V gene data show CDR1 as SQVTM and CDR2 as ANQGSEA. The CDR3 spans 14 residues. V lost 7 bases, J lost 5 bases, and 11 bases stayed unmatched. Here the CDR3 DNA reads TGCAGCGCCCAACTAGCGGGACTGACCCACGAGCAGTACTTC. Protein sequence: CSAQLAGLTHEQYF.

A few counts support this clone. At one end the junction does not follow the germline gene, possibly because of a read error. The gene calls are TRBV6-2 or TRBV6-3 and TRBJ1-1, with D maybe TRBD1 (6 bases). The CDR3 spans 13 residues. Germline V gene data show CDR1 as MNHEY and CDR2 as SVGEGT. The chain's CDR3 is CASGPQGPRMRIF. The CDR3 DNA sequence: TGTGCCAGCGGCCCACAGGGCCCTCGCATGCGAATCTTT.